This T cell receptor (beta chain) comes out of a study of lymphopenia after photon versus proton radiotherapy. General study points: Survival link was tested only in deceased patients; proton benefit remains a possibility. Relative stability marked proton patients; photon patients lost diversity and naive cells. Larger post-nadir TCR diversity loss correlated inversely with survival in deceased patients.

As concerns this clone: Its target is not known.

TCRdb's table, derived via immunoSEQ multiplex PCR, lists solely in-frame clones and lacks some. Seen here are under 70,000 clones, 80% to 95% observed once, and the top ten hold around 2.2%. The sequence derives from a woman between 35 and 50 years old with cholangiocarcinoma. This specimen was peripheral blood, taken from a patient treated with photon-based radiotherapy.

CDR3 sequence (DNA): TGCGCCAGCCGGGGGACCATGGCGGAAGCTTTCTTT. Protein product: CASRGTMAEAFF. This sequence joins TRBV5-1 and TRBJ1-1, with D tentatively TRBD1 (5 bases). The germline V gene encodes CDR1 SGHRS and CDR2 YFSETQ. This CDR3 has 12 residues. Trimming cost V 7 bases and J 8 bases, with 15 bases left between them.